These 20 T cell receptor beta chains came from one sample sequenced in a study of human T cells and chemical hapten exposure. Stated time point: healthy volunteer bleed at 2 weeks. Total RNA extraction was carried out from unfractionated whole blood. Using its own MiXCR run on the RACE reads, TCRdb lists one record per CDR3 protein. Of some 93,000 distinct CDR3 sequences detected, approximately 10% appear once; the ten largest clones hold 2.9%. The sequencing input was whole blood. The source of these receptors is a female donor in good health. Some clones in this sample may be carry-over from other donors' samples.

This clonotype turned up a few times. The V and J genes are TRBV7-2 and TRBJ2-7; D might be TRBD1 (5 bases). The CDR3 is 15 amino acids. Germline values: CDR1 SGHTA, CDR2 FQGNSA. Trimming cost V 5 bases and J 6 bases, with 20 bases left between them. In DNA, the CDR3 is TGTGCCAGCAGCCAACAGGCCAGTCCCGATAGCGAGCAGTACTTC. Translating it yields CASSQQASPDSEQYF.

This clonotype was seen only a few times. This chain connects TRBV20-1 to TRBJ2-3; 12 bases match TRBD2. Germline CDR1 DFQATT, CDR2 SNEGSKA (reference sequence). The CDR3 length is 17 residues. Trimming at V came to 5 bases and at J to 0 bases, leaving 9 bases not matched to a gene. The CDR3 DNA follows: TGCAGTGCTGAGGGACTAGCGGGCACTTCTAGCACAGATACGCAGTATTTT. This sequence encodes CSAEGLAGTSSTDTQYF.

Note on this clonotype: A read error may be the cause here, since a much bigger clone is one base away. The J gene is TRBJ2-2, the V gene TRBV7-9; D is uncertain. The CDR3 spans 12 residues. The germline CDR1 and CDR2 sequences are SEHNR and FQNEAQ (reference sequence). This CDR3 reads CVSSRSSRELFF. In DNA, the CDR3 is TGTGTCAGCAGTCGCTCAAGCCGGGAGCTGTTTTTT.

This clonotype was detected ten times or more. The chain links TRBV7-9 to TRBJ1-1; no clear D gene. CDR1 is SEHNR and CDR2 is FQNEAQ in the germline V gene (reference sequence). V was trimmed by 2 bases and J by 3 bases, leaving 7 bases between them. CDR3 size: 13 residues. The CDR3 protein is CASSLTGDTEAFF. CDR3 DNA sequence: TGTGCCAGCAGCTTAACGGGTGACACTGAAGCTTTCTTT.

The CDR3 coding sequence is TGTGCCAGCAGAGGACAGGGCCGCCTTTTCTATGGCTACACCTTC. It specifies CASRGQGRLFYGYTF. The rearrangement links TRBV28 to TRBJ1-2; TRBD1 matches 8 bases. Trimming took 6 bases from V and 4 from J; bases not matched to a gene: 10. CDR3 length: 15 residues. Germline loops: CDR1 MDHEN, CDR2 SYDVKM.

This clonotype showed up just a few times. This chain links TRBV7-8 with TRBJ2-2; D may be TRBD2 (5 bases). Germline V gene sequence: CDR1 SGHVS, CDR2 FQNEAQ. The CDR3 has 17 residues. Trimming pared 2 bases from V and 6 bases from J, leaving 19 bases between. CDR3 coding DNA: TGTGCCAGCAGCTTAACTAAATGGACTTGGGGAGCCGGGGAGCTGTTTTTT. This gives the protein CASSLTKWTWGAGELFF. Based on the CDR3 plus reference TRBV7-8 and TRBJ2-2, the full variable domain is GAGVSQSPRYKVAKRGQDVALRCDPISGHVSLFWYQQALGQGPEFLTYFQNEAQLDKSGLPSDRFFAERPEGSVSTLKIQRTQQEDSAVYLCASSLTKWTWGAGELFFGEGSRLTVL.

This clonotype was counted only a few times. V and J are TRBV30 and TRBJ2-7, with a possible D match to TRBD1 (6 bases). Trimming took 4 bases from V and 2 from J, leaving 15 bases between them. The CDR3 covers 14 residues. The germline CDR1 and CDR2 sequences are GTSNPN and SVGIG (reference sequence). The CDR3 region is CAWTKGEGTYEQYF. CDR3 bases: TGTGCCTGGACGAAGGGGGAAGGTACCTACGAGCAGTACTTC.

Note on this clonotype: A clone one base away is much larger, so this may be a read error. V usage is TRBV29-1 and J usage is TRBJ1-1, with no clear D. Germline CDR1 is SQVTM and CDR2 is ANQGSEA. V lost 3 bases and J 0 bases, leaving 5 bases between the germline ends. This CDR3 region has 12 residues. CDR3 loop: CSVEFMNTEAFF. The CDR3 DNA reads as TGCAGCGTTGAGTTCATGAACACTGAAGCTTTCTTT.

The rearrangement uses TRBV18 and TRBJ2-7; D might be TRBD2 (6 bases). The CDR3 covers 15 residues. Germline V gene sequence: CDR1 KGHSH, CDR2 LQKENI. V lost 6 bases and J lost 5, with 20 bases in between. The CDR3 spells CASSLTRGARNEQYF. The CDR3, as DNA: TGTGCCAGCTCCCTAACCCGCGGGGCGCGGAACGAGCAGTACTTC.

This clonotype was counted between two and nine times. The rearrangement uses TRBV7-3 and TRBJ1-3; a possible D gene is TRBD1 (6 bases). The CDR3 is 16 residues long. CDR1 is SGHTA, CDR2 FQGTGA, per germline. V was cut by 5 bases and J by 4 bases, with 18 bases left in between. This CDR3 is CASSPQGGGPGNTIYF. The CDR3 nucleotides read TGTGCCAGCAGCCCTCAAGGTGGGGGGCCCGGAAACACCATATATTTT.

The sample holds one count of this clonotype. The chain couples TRBV20-1 to TRBJ1-2, with D perhaps matching TRBD1 (6 bases). CDR1 and CDR2 (germline): DFQATT, SNEGSKA (reference sequence). The V and J ends lost 1 base and 0 bases respectively, with 9 bases between them. The CDR3 covers 14 residues. This chain's CDR3 is CSARAGGPNYGYTF. CDR3 in DNA: TGCAGTGCTAGAGCGGGGGGGCCTAACTATGGCTACACCTTC.

This clonotype was found a few times. This chain uses TRBV3-1 with TRBJ2-1, with 7 bases fitting TRBD2. Germline V gene lookup returns CDR1 LGHDT and CDR2 YNNKEL (reference sequence). Trimming took 6 bases from V and 4 from J; bases not matched to a gene: 9. The CDR3 contains 15 residues. The CDR3 here is CASSRRSSGYNEQFF. The CDR3 DNA follows: TGTGCCAGCAGTCGTAGGTCTAGCGGTTACAATGAGCAGTTCTTC.

The V and J genes are TRBV5-1 and TRBJ1-1; perhaps TRBD1 as D (6 bases). V lost 0 bases, J lost 0 bases, and 9 bases lay in between. The CDR3 covers 15 residues. Per germline, CDR1 SGHRS and CDR2 YFSETQ. The CDR3 nucleotides read TGCGCCAGCAGCTTGGAGGGACAAGTGAACACTGAAGCTTTCTTT. Its translation: CASSLEGQVNTEAFF.

This clonotype was found a few times. The V call is TRBV6-2 or TRBV6-3, the J call TRBJ1-5; D ambiguous. Trimming removed 6 bases at V and 2 bases at J, with 8 bases between. The V gene's germline CDR1 is MNHEY and CDR2 SVGEGT. The length of the CDR3 is 13 residues. CDR3 residues: CASSRWGNQPQHF. The CDR3 bases are TGTGCCAGCAGCAGATGGGGCAATCAGCCCCAGCATTTT.

The chain is built from TRBV2 and TRBJ2-1; D uncertain. Germline CDR1 reads SNHLY; CDR2 reads FYNNEI. V gave up 2 bases and J gave up 2 bases, with 4 bases separating them. There are 13 residues in the CDR3. The CDR3 coding sequence is TGTGCCAGCAGTGAATCAGCCTACAATGAGCAGTTCTTC. Encoded protein: CASSESAYNEQFF.

The rearrangement joins TRBV28 to TRBJ2-7; D is possibly TRBD1 or TRBD2 (5 bases each). CDR1 and CDR2 from the germline V gene are MDHEN and SYDVKM. Trimming took 5 bases from V and 6 from J, leaving 11 bases between them. The CDR3 consists of 12 residues. The CDR3 region is CASSGTVGEQYF. The CDR3 nucleotides are TGTGCCAGCAGTGGGACCGTTGGCGAGCAGTACTTC.

This clonotype was found a few times. V and J are TRBV28 and TRBJ2-3, with D possibly TRBD1 on 5 matching bases. Trimming pared 3 bases from V and 2 bases from J, leaving 9 bases between. Germline V gene lookup returns CDR1 MDHEN and CDR2 SYDVKM. CDR3 length: 14 residues. In nucleotides, the CDR3 is TGTGCCAGCAGTTTTGACAGCTCCACAGATACGCAGTATTTT. The encoded protein is CASSFDSSTDTQYF.

This clonotype was seen ten or more times. The chain recombines TRBV20-1 with TRBJ2-3; D remains unclear. Looked up from germline, CDR1 is DFQATT and CDR2 is SNEGSKA (reference sequence). There are 14 residues in the CDR3. V was pared by 0 bases and J by 1 base, with 8 bases between. CDR3 DNA: TGCAGTGCTAGAGATCTGGCGGGCACAGATACGCAGTATTTT. Amino acids: CSARDLAGTDTQYF.

This clonotype was found a few times. The rearrangement links TRBV2 to TRBJ2-4; weak D call: TRBD1 (6 bases). The V end was cut by 4 bases, the J end by 2 bases, with 12 bases between. This CDR3 is 15 amino acids long. The germline V gene has CDR1 SNHLY and CDR2 FYNNEI. CDR3 sequence: CASSGQGPSKNIQYF. In DNA, the CDR3 is TGTGCCAGCAGTGGCCAGGGGCCCTCCAAAAACATTCAGTACTTC.

This clonotype was counted ten times or more. This chain uses TRBV12-5 with TRBJ2-7; D gene ambiguous. V was trimmed by 6 bases and J by 7 bases, leaving 7 bases between them. Germline V gene data show CDR1 as LGHNT and CDR2 as FRNRAP. This CDR3 has 10 residues. The CDR3 loop is CASGLLEQYF. The CDR3 bases are TGTGCTAGTGGCCTTCTGGAGCAGTACTTC.